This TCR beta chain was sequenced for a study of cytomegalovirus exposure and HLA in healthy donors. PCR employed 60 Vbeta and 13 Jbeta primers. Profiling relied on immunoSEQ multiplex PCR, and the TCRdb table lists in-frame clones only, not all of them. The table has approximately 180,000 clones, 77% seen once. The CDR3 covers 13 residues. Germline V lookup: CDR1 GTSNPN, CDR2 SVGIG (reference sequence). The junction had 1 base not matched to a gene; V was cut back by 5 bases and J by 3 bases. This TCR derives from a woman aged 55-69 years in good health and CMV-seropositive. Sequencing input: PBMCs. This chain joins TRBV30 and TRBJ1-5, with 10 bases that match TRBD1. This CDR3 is CAWGQGDNQPQHF. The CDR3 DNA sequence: TGTGCCTGGGGACAGGGGGACAATCAGCCCCAGCATTTT.